A single T cell receptor beta chain is shown here with its context. This specimen comes from a study of control samples from healthy donors and cancer patients. Measured with immunoSEQ multiplex PCR; TCRdb has only the in-frame clones, and not every one. The repertoire holds about 160,000 clones, 92% seen once, with approximately 0.7% in the top ten. Sequencing input: blood. This TCR was recovered from a woman in her twenties or thirties in good health.

CDR3 residues: CASSSLRDTTYEQYF. The CDR3 DNA sequence: TGTGCCAGCAGTTCCTTACGGGACACCACCTACGAGCAGTACTTC. This sequence joins TRBV28 and TRBJ2-7, with D tentatively TRBD1 (6 bases). Looked up from germline, CDR1 is MDHEN and CDR2 is SYDVKM. The length of the CDR3 is 15 residues. The ends were cut back, 4 bases at V and 2 bases at J, with 15 bases in the middle.